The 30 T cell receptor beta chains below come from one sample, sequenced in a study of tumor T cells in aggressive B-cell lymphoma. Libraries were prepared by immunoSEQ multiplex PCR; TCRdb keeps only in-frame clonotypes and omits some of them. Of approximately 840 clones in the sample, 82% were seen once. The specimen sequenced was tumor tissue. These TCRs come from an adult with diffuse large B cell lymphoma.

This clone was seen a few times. The CDR3 sequence is CAISEELAADTDTQYF. The CDR3 DNA is TGTGCCATCAGTGAGGAACTAGCGGCCGACACAGATACGCAGTATTTT. The J gene is TRBJ2-3, the V gene TRBV10-3; 8 bases line up with TRBD2. CDR3 size: 16 residues. Per the germline V gene, CDR1 is ENHRY and CDR2 is SYGVKD. After removal of 2 bases from V and 2 bases from J, the junction contained 6 bases not matched to a gene.

CDR3 nucleotides: TGTGCCAGCAGCAACGCCGATAGACAGTTTGGTGGCTACACCTTC. The encoded protein is CASSNADRQFGGYTF. The chain carries TRBV7-3 and TRBJ1-2; a possible D gene is TRBD1 (5 bases). The germline V gene has CDR1 SGHTA and CDR2 FQGTGA. The CDR3 totals 15 residues. Trimming took 5 bases from V and 7 from J, leaving 20 bases between them.

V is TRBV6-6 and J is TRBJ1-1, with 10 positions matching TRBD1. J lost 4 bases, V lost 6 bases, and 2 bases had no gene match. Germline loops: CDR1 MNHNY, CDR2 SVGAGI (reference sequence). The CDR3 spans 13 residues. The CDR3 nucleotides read TGTGCCAGCAGGACAGGGGGCGGCACTGAAGCTTTCTTT. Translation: CASRTGGGTEAFF.

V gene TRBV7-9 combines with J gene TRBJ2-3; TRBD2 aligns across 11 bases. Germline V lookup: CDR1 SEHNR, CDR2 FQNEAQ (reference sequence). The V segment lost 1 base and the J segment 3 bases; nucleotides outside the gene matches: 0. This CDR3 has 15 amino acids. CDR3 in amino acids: CASSLVAGGTDTQYF. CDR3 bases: TGTGCCAGCAGCTTAGTAGCGGGAGGGACAGATACGCAGTATTTT.

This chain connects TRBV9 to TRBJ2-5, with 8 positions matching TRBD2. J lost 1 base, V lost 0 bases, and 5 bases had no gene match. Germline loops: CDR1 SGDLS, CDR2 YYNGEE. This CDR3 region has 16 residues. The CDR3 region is CASSVGNGGGQETQYF. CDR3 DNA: TGTGCCAGCAGCGTAGGAAACGGGGGGGGCCAAGAGACCCAGTACTTC. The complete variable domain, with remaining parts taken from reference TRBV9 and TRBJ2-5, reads DSGVTQTPKHLITATGQRVTLRCSPRSGDLSVYWYQQSLDQGLQFLIQYYNGEERAKGNILERFSAQQFPDLHSELNLSSLELGDSALYFCASSVGNGGGQETQYFGPGTRLLVL.

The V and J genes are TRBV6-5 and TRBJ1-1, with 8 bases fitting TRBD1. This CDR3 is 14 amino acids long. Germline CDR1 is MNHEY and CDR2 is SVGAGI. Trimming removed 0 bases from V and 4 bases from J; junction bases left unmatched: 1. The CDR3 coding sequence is TGTGCCAGCAGTTACTCAACAGGGGGCACTGAAGCTTTCTTT. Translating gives CASSYSTGGTEAFF.

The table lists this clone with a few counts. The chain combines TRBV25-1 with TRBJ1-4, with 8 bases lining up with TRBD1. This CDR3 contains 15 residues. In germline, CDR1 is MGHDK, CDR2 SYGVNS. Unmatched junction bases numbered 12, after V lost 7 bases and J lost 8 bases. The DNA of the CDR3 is TGTGCCAGCAATGGCAGGGGGCAGGGTCGGGAAAAACTGTTTTTT. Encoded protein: CASNGRGQGREKLFF.

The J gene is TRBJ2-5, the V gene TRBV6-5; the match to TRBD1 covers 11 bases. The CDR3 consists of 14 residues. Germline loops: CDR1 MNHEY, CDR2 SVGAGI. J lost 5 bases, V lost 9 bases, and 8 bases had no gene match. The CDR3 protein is CASKGTGGAETQYF. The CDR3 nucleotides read TGTGCCAGTAAGGGGACAGGGGGTGCGGAGACCCAGTACTTC.

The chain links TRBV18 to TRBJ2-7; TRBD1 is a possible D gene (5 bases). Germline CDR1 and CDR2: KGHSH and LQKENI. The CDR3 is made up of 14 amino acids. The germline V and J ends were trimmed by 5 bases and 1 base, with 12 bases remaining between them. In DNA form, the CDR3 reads TGTGCCAGCTCAGCCCGACAGTTGTCCTACGAGCAGTACTTC. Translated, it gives CASSARQLSYEQYF.

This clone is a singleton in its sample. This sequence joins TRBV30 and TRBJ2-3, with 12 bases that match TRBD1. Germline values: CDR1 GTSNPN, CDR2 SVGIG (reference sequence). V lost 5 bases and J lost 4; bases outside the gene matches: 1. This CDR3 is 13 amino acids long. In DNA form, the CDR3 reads TGTGCCTGGGGGACAGGGGGCTCAGATACGCAGTATTTT. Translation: CAWGTGGSDTQYF. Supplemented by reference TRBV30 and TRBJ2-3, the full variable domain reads SQTIHQWPATLVQPVGSPLSLECTVEGTSNPNLYWYRQAAGRGLQLLFYSVGIGQISSEVPQNLSASRPQDRQFILSSKKLLLSDSGFYLCAWGTGGSDTQYFGPGTRLTVL.

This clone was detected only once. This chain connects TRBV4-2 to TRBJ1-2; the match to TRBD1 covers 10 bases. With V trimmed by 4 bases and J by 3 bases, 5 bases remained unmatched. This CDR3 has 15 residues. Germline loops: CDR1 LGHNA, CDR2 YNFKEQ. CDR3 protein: CASSLGDRGYYGYTF. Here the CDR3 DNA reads TGTGCCAGCAGCCTCGGGGACAGGGGATACTATGGCTACACCTTC.

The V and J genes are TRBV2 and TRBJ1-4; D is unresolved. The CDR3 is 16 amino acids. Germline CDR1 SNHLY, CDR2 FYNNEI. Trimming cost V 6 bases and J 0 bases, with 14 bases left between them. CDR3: CASRLEGIATNEKLFF. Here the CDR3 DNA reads TGTGCCAGCAGACTAGAAGGCATTGCAACTAATGAAAAACTGTTTTTT.

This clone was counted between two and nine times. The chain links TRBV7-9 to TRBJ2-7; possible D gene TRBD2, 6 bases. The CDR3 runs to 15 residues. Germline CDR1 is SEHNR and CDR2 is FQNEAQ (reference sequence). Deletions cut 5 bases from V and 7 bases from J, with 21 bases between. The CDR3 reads CASSPSSLAVGEQYF. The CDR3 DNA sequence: TGTGCCAGCAGCCCCTCCTCGTTAGCGGTTGGGGAGCAGTACTTC.

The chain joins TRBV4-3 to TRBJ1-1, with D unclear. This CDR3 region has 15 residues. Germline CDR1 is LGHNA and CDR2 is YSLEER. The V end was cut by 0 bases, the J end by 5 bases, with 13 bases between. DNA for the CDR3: TGCGCCAGCAGCCAAGAGATTTATGAGGATACTGAAGCTTTCTTT. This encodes CASSQEIYEDTEAFF.

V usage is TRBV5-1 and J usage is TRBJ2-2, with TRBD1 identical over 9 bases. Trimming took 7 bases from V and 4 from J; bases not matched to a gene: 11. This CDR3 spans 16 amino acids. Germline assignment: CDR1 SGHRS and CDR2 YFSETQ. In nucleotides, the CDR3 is TGCGCCAGCCGGACAGGGGCAGGGGGCATCACCGGGGAGCTGTTTTTT. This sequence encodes CASRTGAGGITGELFF.

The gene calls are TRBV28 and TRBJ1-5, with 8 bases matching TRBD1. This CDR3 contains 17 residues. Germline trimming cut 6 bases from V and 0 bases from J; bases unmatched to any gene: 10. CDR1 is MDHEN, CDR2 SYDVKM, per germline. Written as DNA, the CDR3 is TGTGCCAGCAGCCCAGGGGGCGTATTGTATAGCAATCAGCCCCAGCATTTT. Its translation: CASSPGGVLYSNQPQHF.

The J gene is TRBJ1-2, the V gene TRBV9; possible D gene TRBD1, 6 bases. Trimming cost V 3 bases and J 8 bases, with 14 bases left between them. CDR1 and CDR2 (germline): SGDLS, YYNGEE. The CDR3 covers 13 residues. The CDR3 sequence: CASSGHRARGYTF. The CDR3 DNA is TGTGCCAGCAGCGGCCACAGGGCTCGGGGCTACACCTTC.

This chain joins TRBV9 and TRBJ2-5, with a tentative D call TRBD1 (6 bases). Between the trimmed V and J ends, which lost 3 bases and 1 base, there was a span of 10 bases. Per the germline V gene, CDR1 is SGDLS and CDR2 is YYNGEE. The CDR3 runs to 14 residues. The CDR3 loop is CASSAQGIQETQYF. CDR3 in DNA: TGTGCCAGCAGCGCACAGGGAATCCAAGAGACCCAGTACTTC.

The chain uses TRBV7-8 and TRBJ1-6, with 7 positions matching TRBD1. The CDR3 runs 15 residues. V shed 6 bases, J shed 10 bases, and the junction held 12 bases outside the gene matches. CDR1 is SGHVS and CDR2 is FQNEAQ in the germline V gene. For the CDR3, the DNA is TGTGCCAGCAGACCGCCGGGACAGATGAAGTCACCCCTCCACTTT. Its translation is CASRPPGQMKSPLHF.

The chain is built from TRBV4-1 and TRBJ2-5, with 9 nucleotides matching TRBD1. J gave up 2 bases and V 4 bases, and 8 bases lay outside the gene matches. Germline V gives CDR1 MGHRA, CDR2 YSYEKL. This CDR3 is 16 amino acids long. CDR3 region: CASSLLPGQGQETQYF. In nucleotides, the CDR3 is TGCGCCAGCAGCCTACTTCCGGGACAGGGTCAAGAGACCCAGTACTTC.

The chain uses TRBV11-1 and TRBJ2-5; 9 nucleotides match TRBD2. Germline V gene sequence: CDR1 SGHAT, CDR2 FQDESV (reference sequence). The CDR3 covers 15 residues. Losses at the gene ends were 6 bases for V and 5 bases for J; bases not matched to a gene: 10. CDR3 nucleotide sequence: TGTGCCAGCAGTCCTAGCGGGGAAGTACTGGAGACCCAGTACTTC. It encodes CASSPSGEVLETQYF.

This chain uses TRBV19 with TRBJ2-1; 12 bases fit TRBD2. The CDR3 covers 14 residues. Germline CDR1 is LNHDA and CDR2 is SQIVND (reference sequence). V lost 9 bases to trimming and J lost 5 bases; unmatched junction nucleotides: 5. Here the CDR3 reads CASALAGGNNEQFF. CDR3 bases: TGTGCCAGCGCACTAGCGGGGGGCAACAATGAGCAGTTCTTC.

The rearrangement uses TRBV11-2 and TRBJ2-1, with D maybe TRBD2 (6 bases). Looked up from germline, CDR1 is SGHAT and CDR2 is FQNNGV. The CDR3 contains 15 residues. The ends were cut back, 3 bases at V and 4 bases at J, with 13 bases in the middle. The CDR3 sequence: CASSLTSDYYNEQFF. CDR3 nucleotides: TGTGCCAGCAGCTTGACTTCGGACTATTACAATGAGCAGTTCTTC.

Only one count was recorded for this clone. The DNA for the CDR3 is TGTGCCAGCAGGGGCGCCTACGAGCAGTACTTC. It yields the protein CASRGAYEQYF. V and J are TRBV2 and TRBJ2-7; no definite D call. V lost 6 bases, J lost 2 bases, and 5 bases lay in between. Germline CDR1 SNHLY, CDR2 FYNNEI. CDR3 length: 11 residues.

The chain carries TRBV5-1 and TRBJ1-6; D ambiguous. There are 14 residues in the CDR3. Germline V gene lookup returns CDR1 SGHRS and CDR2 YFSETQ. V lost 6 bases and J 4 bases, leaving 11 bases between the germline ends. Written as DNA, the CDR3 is TGCGCCAGCACCCGAAGCTCTTATAATTCACCCCTCCACTTT. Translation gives CASTRSSYNSPLHF.

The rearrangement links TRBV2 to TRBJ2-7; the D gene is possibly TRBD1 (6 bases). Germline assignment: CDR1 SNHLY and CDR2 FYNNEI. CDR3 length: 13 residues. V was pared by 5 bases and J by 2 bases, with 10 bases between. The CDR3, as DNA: TGTGCCAGCAGTCGGGACATCGCCTACGAGCAGTACTTC. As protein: CASSRDIAYEQYF. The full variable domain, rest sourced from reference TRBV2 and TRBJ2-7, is EPEVTQTPSHQVTQMGQEVILRCVPISNHLYFYWYRQILGQKVEFLVSFYNNEISEKSEIFDDQFSVERPDGSNFTLKIRSTKLEDSAMYFCASSRDIAYEQYFGPGTRLTVT.

DNA for the CDR3: TGTGCCAGCTCACCACTGGAGACAGGGGAACTTGTGCAGTACTTC. Encoded protein: CASSPLETGELVQYF. The chain combines TRBV18 with TRBJ2-5, with TRBD1 matching 8 bases. The V gene's germline CDR1 is KGHSH and CDR2 LQKENI. Trimming took 1 base from V and 11 from J; bases not matched to a gene: 12. The CDR3 extends over 15 amino acids.

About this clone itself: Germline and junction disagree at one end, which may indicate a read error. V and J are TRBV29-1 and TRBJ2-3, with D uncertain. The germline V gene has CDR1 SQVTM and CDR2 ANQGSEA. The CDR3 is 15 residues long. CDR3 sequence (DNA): TGCAGCATTGACTCATCAGCGACTTTCACAGATACGCAGTATTTT. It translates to CSIDSSATFTDTQYF.

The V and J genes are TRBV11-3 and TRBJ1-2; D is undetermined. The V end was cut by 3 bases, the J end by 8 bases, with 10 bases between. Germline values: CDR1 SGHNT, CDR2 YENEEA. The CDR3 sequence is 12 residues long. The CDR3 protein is CASSLRARGYTF. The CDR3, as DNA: TGTGCCAGCAGCTTGAGGGCCCGAGGCTACACCTTC.

In DNA, the CDR3 is TGTGCCAGCAGTACCCCGACAGGTTTTCAACCAGATACGCAGTATTTT. This sequence encodes CASSTPTGFQPDTQYF. The V and J genes are TRBV27 and TRBJ2-3; possibly TRBD1 for D (6 bases). The V gene's germline CDR1 is MNHEY and CDR2 SMNVEV (reference sequence). The CDR3 consists of 16 residues. Deletions cut 5 bases from V and 4 bases from J, with 19 bases between.